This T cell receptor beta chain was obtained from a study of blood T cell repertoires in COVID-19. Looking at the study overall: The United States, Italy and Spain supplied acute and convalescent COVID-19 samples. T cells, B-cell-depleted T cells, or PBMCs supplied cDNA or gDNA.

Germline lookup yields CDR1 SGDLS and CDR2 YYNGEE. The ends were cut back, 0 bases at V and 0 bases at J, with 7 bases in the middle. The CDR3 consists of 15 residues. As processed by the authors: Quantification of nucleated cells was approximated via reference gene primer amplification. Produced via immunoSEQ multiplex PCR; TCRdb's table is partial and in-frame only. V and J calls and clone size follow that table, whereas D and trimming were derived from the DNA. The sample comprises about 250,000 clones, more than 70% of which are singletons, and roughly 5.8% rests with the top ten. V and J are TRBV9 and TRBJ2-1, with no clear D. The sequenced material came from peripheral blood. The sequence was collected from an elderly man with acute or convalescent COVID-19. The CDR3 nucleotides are TGTGCCAGCAGCGTAGCAGCGAGCTCCTACAATGAGCAGTTCTTC. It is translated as CASSVAASSYNEQFF.